This passage covers 18 T cell receptor beta chains from one sample sequenced in a study of blood T cell repertoires in COVID-19. Profiled with immunoSEQ multiplex PCR; TCRdb holds only in-frame clones, not every one. The table has some 100,000 clones, around 87% seen once. The sequenced material came from peripheral blood. These receptors originate from a human donor in a cohort sampled during active COVID-19.

This clone was detected once. The CDR3 DNA follows: TGTGCCACCCAGGGGGGCCAGGTCTACAATGAGCAGTTCTTC. This codes for CATQGGQVYNEQFF. This sequence joins TRBV6-5 and TRBJ2-1; TRBD1 might be the D (7 bases). With 10 bases removed from V and 3 bases from J, the gap between germline ends came to 16 bases. Germline-derived CDR1 and CDR2 are MNHEY and SVGAGI. The CDR3 runs 14 residues.

The rearrangement joins TRBV7-9 to TRBJ2-5; possibly TRBD1 for D (6 bases). The V end was cut by 1 base, the J end by 3 bases, with 12 bases between. Germline V gene sequence: CDR1 SEHNR, CDR2 FQNEAQ (reference sequence). The CDR3 is 15 amino acids. CDR3 in amino acids: CASSLGFAGEETQYF. CDR3 in DNA: TGTGCCAGCAGCTTAGGCTTTGCAGGGGAAGAGACCCAGTACTTC.

The chain is built from TRBV3-1 (or the pseudogene TRBV3-2) and TRBJ1-2; possible D gene TRBD1, 5 bases. The CDR3 is 15 amino acids. Trimming removed 4 bases from V and 9 bases from J, with 21 bases in between. Germline-derived CDR1 and CDR2 are LGHDT and YNNKEL (reference sequence). The CDR3 nucleotides are TGTGCCAGCAGCCCGAGTCCGGGACTCGGGGGGAGCTACACCTTC. Its protein is CASSPSPGLGGSYTF.

This sequence joins TRBV27 and TRBJ2-5; 9 nucleotides line up with TRBD2. CDR3 length: 16 residues. The ends lost 5 bases at V and 1 base at J; junction bases unmatched: 8. Germline V gives CDR1 MNHEY, CDR2 SMNVEV (reference sequence). The CDR3 here is CASSRRLAEAQETQYF. For the CDR3, the DNA is TGTGCCAGCAGTCGCAGACTAGCGGAGGCCCAAGAGACCCAGTACTTC.

The chain employs TRBV3-1 (or the pseudogene TRBV3-2) and TRBJ1-2; 8 bases agree with TRBD1. Germline loops: CDR1 LGHDT, CDR2 YNNKEL (reference sequence). Unmatched junction bases numbered 14, after V lost 3 bases and J lost 8 bases. CDR3 length equals 16 residues. CDR3 in amino acids: CASSHRQGARWRGYTF. CDR3 DNA sequence: TGTGCCAGCAGCCATAGGCAGGGGGCGCGATGGAGGGGCTACACCTTC.

The count of this clone is one. V is TRBV5-1 and J is TRBJ2-7; D may be TRBD2 (5 bases). Between the trimmed V and J ends, which lost 4 bases and 1 base, there was a span of 15 bases. CDR1 is SGHRS, CDR2 YFSETQ, per germline. The CDR3 covers 15 residues. The CDR3 protein is CASSLRDGGSYEQYF. The CDR3 nucleotides are TGCGCCAGCAGCCTAAGAGATGGAGGATCCTACGAGCAGTACTTC.

The chain employs TRBV10-2 and TRBJ2-1, with TRBD2 identical over 11 bases. The CDR3 has 14 amino acids. In germline, CDR1 is WSHSY, CDR2 SAAADI. Germline trimming cut 9 bases from V and 3 bases from J; bases unmatched to any gene: 4. Here the CDR3 reads CASRLAGFYNEQFF. CDR3 bases: TGCGCCAGTCGACTAGCGGGATTCTACAATGAGCAGTTCTTC.

J is TRBJ2-2 and V is TRBV24-1, with TRBD2 identical over 7 bases. The V and J ends lost 4 bases and 4 bases, in that order; junction bases with no gene match: 5. The CDR3 has 15 amino acids. CDR1 is KGHDR, CDR2 SFDVKD, per germline. The CDR3 protein is CATSDRLALTGELFF. For the CDR3, the DNA is TGTGCCACCAGTGACCGACTAGCACTCACCGGGGAGCTGTTTTTT.

This clone was detected once. CDR3 in amino acids: CAWAAGGWGGGNQPQHF. CDR3 DNA sequence: TGTGCCTGGGCTGCCGGGGGATGGGGCGGAGGCAATCAGCCCCAGCATTTT. The chain links TRBV30 to TRBJ1-5; maybe TRBD1 (5 bases). The germline V gene encodes CDR1 GTSNPN and CDR2 SVGIG (reference sequence). The CDR3 is 17 residues long. V lost 5 bases, J lost 2 bases, and 22 bases lay in between.

V usage is TRBV4-1 and J usage is TRBJ1-1, with a possible D match to TRBD1 (6 bases). The CDR3 is 16 amino acids. V lost 7 bases to trimming and J lost 0 bases, with 18 bases between them. Looked up from germline, CDR1 is MGHRA and CDR2 is YSYEKL. The CDR3 coding sequence is TGCGCCAGCATCGAAAGGGGGGGTTTCATGAACACTGAAGCTTTCTTT. Amino acids: CASIERGGFMNTEAFF.

The chain joins TRBV7-2 to TRBJ2-1; a possible D gene is TRBD1 (5 bases). Trimming removed 1 base from V and 7 bases from J, with 14 bases in between. Germline values: CDR1 SGHTA, CDR2 FQGNSA. The CDR3 spans 15 residues. Here the CDR3 reads CASSLVRTIRNEQFF. As DNA, the CDR3 is TGTGCCAGCAGCTTAGTTCGGACAATCCGGAATGAGCAGTTCTTC. The full variable domain, rest sourced from reference TRBV7-2 and TRBJ2-1, is GAGVSQSPSNKVTEKGKDVELRCDPISGHTALYWYRQSLGQGLEFLIYFQGNSAPDKSGLPSDRFSAERTGGSVSTLTIQRTQQEDSAVYLCASSLVRTIRNEQFFGPGTRLTVL.

By frequency in the sample, this clone is medium-sized. V and J are TRBV5-5 and TRBJ2-2; D gene ambiguous. Trimming pared 0 bases from V and 2 bases from J, leaving 2 bases between. The CDR3 loop spans 13 amino acids. CDR1 and CDR2 from the germline V gene are SGHKS and YYEKEE (reference sequence). CDR3 sequence reads: CASSLANTGELFF. CDR3 nucleotide sequence: TGTGCCAGCAGCTTGGCAAACACCGGGGAGCTGTTTTTT.

This clone turned up a few times. V gene TRBV4-3 combines with J gene TRBJ1-3; no clear D. Germline V gene data show CDR1 as LGHNA and CDR2 as YSLEER. The CDR3 runs to 15 residues. Trimming left V 4 bases short and J 0 bases short, with 10 bases between. This chain's CDR3 is CASSRTRDSGNTIYF. The DNA for the CDR3 is TGCGCCAGCAGCCGAACACGGGACTCTGGAAACACCATATATTTT.

V and J are TRBV9 and TRBJ1-1, with D uncertain. There are 14 residues in the CDR3. CDR1 is SGDLS and CDR2 is YYNGEE in the germline V gene. Trimming pared 0 bases from V and 0 bases from J, leaving 6 bases between. CDR3 in DNA: TGTGCCAGCAGCGTAGGTCGGTTGAACACTGAAGCTTTCTTT. Protein product: CASSVGRLNTEAFF.

V is TRBV5-1 and J is TRBJ1-4, with 11 bases identical to TRBD1. J gave up 8 bases and V 4 bases, and 7 bases lay outside the gene matches. This CDR3 contains 15 residues. Germline assignment: CDR1 SGHRS and CDR2 YFSETQ. DNA of the CDR3: TGCGCCAGCAGCACCCGGACAGGGGGCATAGAAAAACTGTTTTTT. Its translation is CASSTRTGGIEKLFF.

The genes are TRBV7-8 and TRBJ1-2; the D is unclear. This CDR3 spans 15 amino acids. V was pared by 5 bases and J by 5 bases, with 18 bases between. Per germline, CDR1 SGHVS and CDR2 FQNEAQ. For the CDR3, the DNA is TGTGCCAGCAGCAGACAAGTGCGTTTCTCTTATGGCTACACCTTC. Protein: CASSRQVRFSYGYTF.

The count of this clone is one. The chain recombines TRBV3-1 (or the pseudogene TRBV3-2) with TRBJ1-1; 12 nucleotides agree with TRBD1. Germline lookup yields CDR1 LGHDT and CDR2 YNNKEL (reference sequence). V gave up 6 bases and J gave up 2 bases; unmatched junction bases: 7. This CDR3 has 16 amino acids. In nucleotides, the CDR3 is TGTGCCAGCAGGGGACAGGGGGCCCTAACAAACACTGAAGCTTTCTTT. Translation gives CASRGQGALTNTEAFF.

V gene TRBV6-5 combines with J gene TRBJ1-1; no firm D call. Trimming removed 6 bases from V and 4 bases from J, with 15 bases in between. Germline values: CDR1 MNHEY, CDR2 SVGAGI. The CDR3 runs to 14 residues. The chain's CDR3 is CASRPWEGGTEAFF. In DNA form, the CDR3 reads TGTGCCAGCAGGCCCTGGGAGGGCGGCACTGAAGCTTTCTTT.